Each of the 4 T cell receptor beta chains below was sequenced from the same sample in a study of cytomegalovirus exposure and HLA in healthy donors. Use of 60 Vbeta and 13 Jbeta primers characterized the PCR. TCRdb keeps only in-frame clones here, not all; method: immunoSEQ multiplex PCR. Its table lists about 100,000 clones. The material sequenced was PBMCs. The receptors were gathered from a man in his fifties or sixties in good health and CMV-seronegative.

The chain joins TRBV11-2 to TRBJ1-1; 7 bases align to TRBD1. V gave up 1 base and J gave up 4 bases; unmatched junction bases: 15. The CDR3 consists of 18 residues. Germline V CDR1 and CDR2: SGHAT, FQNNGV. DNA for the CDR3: TGTGCCAGCAGCTTAGGAGGGCTCCGGGCCCCAGGGGGCACTGAAGCTTTCTTT. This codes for CASSLGGLRAPGGTEAFF.

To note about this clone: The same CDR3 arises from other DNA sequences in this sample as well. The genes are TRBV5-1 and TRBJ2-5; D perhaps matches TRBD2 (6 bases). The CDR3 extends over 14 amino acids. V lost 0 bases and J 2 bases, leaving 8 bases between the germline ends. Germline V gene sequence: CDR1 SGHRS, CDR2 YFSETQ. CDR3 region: CASSLAGGQETQYF. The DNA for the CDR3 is TGCGCCAGCAGCTTGGCCGGGGGACAAGAGACCCAGTACTTC. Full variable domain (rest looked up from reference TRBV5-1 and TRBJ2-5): KAGVTQTPRYLIKTRGQQVTLSCSPISGHRSVSWYQQTPGQGLQFLFEYFSETQRNKGNFPGRFSGRQFSNSRSEMNVSTLELGDSALYLCASSLAGGQETQYFGPGTRLLVL.

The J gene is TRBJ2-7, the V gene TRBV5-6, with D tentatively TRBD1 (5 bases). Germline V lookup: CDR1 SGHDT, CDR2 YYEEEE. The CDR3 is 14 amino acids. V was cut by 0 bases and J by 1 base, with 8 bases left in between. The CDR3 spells CASSLVGQSYEQYF. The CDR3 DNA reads TGTGCCAGCAGCTTGGTGGGGCAGTCCTACGAGCAGTACTTC.

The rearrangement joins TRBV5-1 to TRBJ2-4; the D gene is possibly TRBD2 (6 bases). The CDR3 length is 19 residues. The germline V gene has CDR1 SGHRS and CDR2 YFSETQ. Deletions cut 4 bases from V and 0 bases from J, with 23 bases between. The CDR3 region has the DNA TGCGCCAGCAGCGCGGGGAATTCTTGGGGGGACGGAGCCAAAAACATTCAGTACTTC. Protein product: CASSAGNSWGDGAKNIQYF.